This is a list of T cell receptor beta chains from one sample in a study of shared clonotypes between healthy human individuals. Generated by immunoSEQ multiplex PCR, the TCRdb table keeps only in-frame clones and is missing some. Among over a million clones listed, 95% to 97% were seen once. The sequencing sample was made of naive CD4+ T cells sorted from blood. These TCRs come from a man aged 30 to 45 in good health. Both conserved end residues are part of each CDR3. The order of the fields is J gene, V gene, clone size, D gene, CDR3 DNA, CDR3 protein. A D gene is named only where the DNA matches it firmly. Part of the rows lack a size; the others show once, few, many or a class for expanded clones.

TRBJ1-5,TRBV6-1,-,-,TGTGCCAGCACTCACGGGGGGGACGGCTTGCCCCAGCATTTT,CASTHGGDGLPQHF
TRBJ1-1,TRBV7-9,-,-,TGTGCCAGCAGCTTATACCCTAACAGATACACTGAAGCTTTCTTT,CASSLYPNRYTEAFF
TRBJ2-2,TRBV15,-,TRBD1,TGTGCCACCAGCAACGGACAGGGGACGTCCGGGGAGCTGTTTTTT,CATSNGQGTSGELFF
TRBJ1-1,TRBV4-3,-,TRBD1,TGCGCCAGCAGCCAAGATTGGGGACAGGGGAACACTGAAGCTTTCTTT,CASSQDWGQGNTEAFF
TRBJ2-5,TRBV9,-,TRBD2,TGTGCCAGCAGCCCTACTAGCGTGGAGACCCAGTACTTC,CASSPTSVETQYF
TRBJ2-7,TRBV7-2,few,-,TGTGCCAGCAGCCTGGTCCACGAGCAGTACTTC,CASSLVHEQYF
TRBJ2-2,TRBV7-9,-,TRBD1,TGTGCCAGCAGCTTAGGTGGGACAGGGGCCACCGGGGAGCTGTTTTTT,CASSLGGTGATGELFF
TRBJ2-1,TRBV29-1,-,-,TGCAGCGTTGAAACCACCGTTGGTAGCGCGAATGAGCAGTTCTTC,CSVETTVGSANEQFF
TRBJ1-1,TRBV5-1,-,TRBD1,TGCGCCAGCAGCCCTGGGACAGGAAGGGCGAACACTGAAGCTTTCTTT,CASSPGTGRANTEAFF
TRBJ2-3,TRBV30,-,-,TGTGCCTGGAATGGACAGGATACGCAGTATTTT,CAWNGQDTQYF
TRBJ2-3,TRBV19,-,-,TGTGCCAGTAGTATAGGTGGACTTTCATCTTTCAGTACGCAGTATTTT,CASSIGGLSSFSTQYF
TRBJ2-3,TRBV29-1,-,-,TGCAGCGTTTCGACTGGAACAGATACGCAGTATTTT,CSVSTGTDTQYF
TRBJ2-2,TRBV28,-,-,TGTGCCAGCAGCCGGACAGCCTCAAACACCGGGGAGCTGTTTTTT,CASSRTASNTGELFF
TRBJ2-7,TRBV10-3,-,-,TGTGCCATCAGTGAAAACAGAGACTACGAGCAGTACTTC,CAISENRDYEQYF
TRBJ2-2,TRBV18,-,-,TGTGCCAGCTCACCTTTTGCGGCGAACACCGGGGAGCTGTTTTTT,CASSPFAANTGELFF
TRBJ2-2,TRBV2,few,-,TGTGCCAGCAGTGGGACAAACACCGGGGAGCTGTTTTTT,CASSGTNTGELFF
TRBJ2-1,TRBV5-1,-,TRBD2,TGCGCCAGCAGCTTGGGGGTAGCGGGGTACAATGAGCAGTTCTTC,CASSLGVAGYNEQFF
TRBJ1-5,TRBV19,-,-,TGTGCCAGTATGCGGGGAAAGGGGTATCAGCCCCAGCATTTT,CASMRGKGYQPQHF
TRBJ2-6,TRBV5-4,-,-,TGTGCCAGCAAAGCTTTACGTGGGGCCAACGTCCTGACTTTC,CASKALRGANVLTF
TRBJ2-1,TRBV30,-,-,TGTGCCAGCCGGGCCGTAGGGAAGCAGTTCTTC,CASRAVGKQFF
TRBJ2-6,TRBV5-6,once,-,TGTGCCAGCAGCTCCTCCGCTGGGGCCAACGTCCTGACTTTC,CASSSSAGANVLTF
TRBJ2-1,TRBV28,-,TRBD2,TGTGCCAGCAGTTTTCTGTTTTTCTCGACTAGCGGGAGTTATGAGCAGTTCTTC,CASSFLFFSTSGSYEQFF
TRBJ2-6,TRBV5-1,-,TRBD1,TGCGCCAGCAGCTTGGGGCTAGGACAGGGAGCGTCTGGGGCCAACGTCCTGACTTTC,CASSLGLGQGASGANVLTF
TRBJ1-1,TRBV7-8,-,-,TGTGCCAGCAGCTTATTCCAGAACACTGAAGCTTTCTTT,CASSLFQNTEAFF
TRBJ2-1,TRBV15,-,-,TGTGCCACCAGCAGAGGACTATACAATGAGCAGTTCTTC,CATSRGLYNEQFF
TRBJ1-1,TRBV5-1,-,TRBD1,TGCGCCAGCAGCTTACAGGGGAGAATCAACACTGAAGCTTTCTTT,CASSLQGRINTEAFF
TRBJ1-1,TRBV11-2,-,-,TGTGCCAGCAGTTCAGACATGGTCACTGAAGCTTTCTTT,CASSSDMVTEAFF
TRBJ1-2,TRBV28,-,-,TGTGCCAGCAGTTTTGTGACAAACTATGGCTACACCTTC,CASSFVTNYGYTF